Each of the 22 T cell receptor beta chains below was sequenced from the same sample in a study of blood T cell repertoires in COVID-19. The data were produced by immunoSEQ multiplex PCR, yet TCRdb's version contains in-frame clones alone and is incomplete. The sample comprises about 130,000 clones, about 76% of which are singletons, and 4% to 5% rests with the top ten. The specimen was peripheral blood. Receptors were obtained from a woman in her seventies with COVID-19, enrolled during active disease.

This clone was picked up a small number of times. The chain is built from TRBV30 and TRBJ2-1; D is perhaps TRBD2 (5 bases). Trimming stripped 2 bases from V and 8 bases from J, with 10 bases between. CDR1 is GTSNPN and CDR2 is SVGIG in the germline V gene (reference sequence). The CDR3 has 12 residues. The CDR3: CAWSSSWDEQFF. The CDR3 DNA follows: TGTGCCTGGAGTTCTAGCTGGGATGAGCAGTTCTTC.

The rearrangement joins TRBV7-3 to TRBJ2-3; 9 bases are shared with TRBD2. Germline CDR1 and CDR2: SGHTA and FQGTGA. J gave up 5 bases and V 8 bases, and 8 bases lay outside the gene matches. There are 14 residues in the CDR3. CDR3 sequence reads: CASSAGGRGDTQYF. The DNA for the CDR3 is TGTGCCAGCTCGGCGGGGGGGCGTGGAGATACGCAGTATTTT.

This chain uses TRBV11-3 with TRBJ2-3; perhaps TRBD2 as D (5 bases). The CDR3 length is 16 residues. Germline assignment: CDR1 SGHNT and CDR2 YENEEA. Trimming cost V 1 base and J 1 base, with 12 bases left between them. The CDR3 sequence is CASSLALSGRTDTQYF. CDR3 nucleotide sequence: TGTGCCAGCAGCTTAGCCCTCAGCGGCCGCACAGATACGCAGTATTTT. Combining the CDR3 with reference TRBV11-3 and TRBJ2-3 gives the whole variable domain EAGVVQSPRYKIIEKKQPVAFWCNPISGHNTLYWYLQNLGQGPELLIRYENEEAVDDSQLPKDRFSAERLKGVDSTLKIQPAELGDSAVYLCASSLALSGRTDTQYFGPGTRLTVL.

In this sample, this clone turned up a few times. Here the CDR3 reads CASSPTGQAYNEQFF. The CDR3 nucleotides read TGTGCCAGCAGCCCGACGGGACAGGCCTACAATGAGCAGTTCTTC. V usage is TRBV7-2 and J usage is TRBJ2-1, with 8 nucleotides matching TRBD1. CDR1 is SGHTA, CDR2 FQGNSA, per germline. The CDR3 totals 15 residues. V dropped 5 bases and J dropped 2; count of bases not matched to a gene: 5. The variable domain in full, with the rest retrieved from reference TRBV7-2 and TRBJ2-1, is GAGVSQSPSNKVTEKGKDVELRCDPISGHTALYWYRQSLGQGLEFLIYFQGNSAPDKSGLPSDRFSAERTGGSVSTLTIQRTQQEDSAVYLCASSPTGQAYNEQFFGPGTRLTVL.

This rearrangement joins TRBV5-1 to TRBJ1-4; D is ambiguous. The CDR3 spans 13 residues. The germline CDR1 and CDR2 sequences are SGHRS and YFSETQ. The V gene lost 5 bases and the J gene lost 6 bases, with 11 bases spanning the gap. CDR3 sequence reads: CASRIDADEKLFF. CDR3 nucleotides: TGCGCCAGCAGGATCGATGCGGATGAAAAACTGTTTTTT.

The rearrangement links TRBV20-1 to TRBJ2-7; D unresolved. The germline V and J ends were trimmed by 3 bases and 0 bases, with 9 bases remaining between them. Germline loops: CDR1 DFQATT, CDR2 SNEGSKA (reference sequence). The CDR3 length is 13 residues. CDR3 nucleotides: TGCAGTGCTAGTGGCTTGAGCTCCTACGAGCAGTACTTC. This translates into CSASGLSSYEQYF.

J is TRBJ1-6 and V is TRBV10-1; D might be TRBD1 (6 bases). CDR1 WNHNN and CDR2 SYGVQD come from the germline V gene (reference sequence). The CDR3 loop spans 15 amino acids. Deletions cut 4 bases from V and 4 bases from J, with 11 bases between. The CDR3 DNA is TGCGCCAGCAGTGGCACAGGGCAATATAATTCACCCCTCCACTTT. It yields the protein CASSGTGQYNSPLHF.

Only a few counts were recorded for this clone. This rearrangement joins TRBV7-9 to TRBJ1-5, with TRBD1 matching over 8 bases. Germline V gene data show CDR1 as SEHNR and CDR2 as FQNEAQ (reference sequence). V gave up 1 base and J gave up 4 bases; unmatched junction bases: 6. This CDR3 has 16 residues. CDR3 loop: CASSLGQGALNQPQHF. CDR3 coding DNA: TGTGCCAGCAGCTTAGGGCAGGGGGCCTTAAATCAGCCCCAGCATTTT.

The chain carries TRBV30 and TRBJ1-6, with TRBD1 as a possible D gene (5 bases). The CDR3 runs 14 residues. Trimming cost V 2 bases and J 9 bases, with 14 bases left between them. CDR1 GTSNPN and CDR2 SVGIG come from the germline V gene (reference sequence). The CDR3: CAWSPGGVISPLHF. The DNA for the CDR3 is TGTGCCTGGAGTCCGGGGGGAGTAATTTCACCCCTCCACTTT.

The CDR3 reads CASSLIDTGELFF. The CDR3 coding sequence is TGTGCCAGCAGCTTGATCGACACCGGGGAGCTGTTTTTT. The V call is TRBV5-6, the J call TRBJ2-2; no clear D. The CDR3 runs to 13 residues. Germline V gene data show CDR1 as SGHDT and CDR2 as YYEEEE. The ends were cut back, 1 base at V and 3 bases at J, with 4 bases in the middle. The variable domain in full, with the rest retrieved from reference TRBV5-6 and TRBJ2-2, is DAGVTQSPTHLIKTRGQQVTLRCSPKSGHDTVSWYQQALGQGPQFIFQYYEEEERQRGNFPDRFSGHQFPNYSSELNVNALLLGDSALYLCASSLIDTGELFFGEGSRLTVL.

The chain links TRBV7-2 to TRBJ2-3; D remains ambiguous. Germline CDR1 is SGHTA and CDR2 is FQGNSA. Trimming took 1 base from V and 10 from J, leaving 6 bases between them. This CDR3 spans 11 amino acids. This chain's CDR3 is CASSLGLAQYF. The CDR3 DNA reads as TGTGCCAGCAGCTTAGGGCTCGCGCAGTATTTT.

The rearrangement joins TRBV19 to TRBJ2-2; possible D gene TRBD1, 6 bases. V gave up 5 bases and J gave up 6 bases, with 13 bases separating them. This CDR3 has 14 residues. Looked up from germline, CDR1 is LNHDA and CDR2 is SQIVND (reference sequence). CDR3 residues: CASSLTGLSGELFF. In DNA, the CDR3 is TGTGCCAGTAGTCTTACAGGGTTGTCCGGGGAGCTGTTTTTT.

The V and J genes are TRBV25-1 and TRBJ1-1; 8 bases match TRBD1. The CDR3 consists of 14 residues. Germline trimming cut 4 bases from V and 0 bases from J; bases unmatched to any gene: 1. CDR1 and CDR2 from the germline V gene are MGHDK and SYGVNS. CDR3 residues: CASSGQGMNTEAFF. The CDR3 DNA follows: TGTGCCAGCAGTGGACAGGGGATGAACACTGAAGCTTTCTTT.

The genes are TRBV11-3 and TRBJ2-7, with a possible D match to TRBD2 (5 bases). The germline CDR1 and CDR2 sequences are SGHNT and YENEEA. V dropped 3 bases and J dropped 0 bases, with 12 bases sitting between them. The CDR3 has 15 residues. Written as DNA, the CDR3 is TGTGCCAGCAGCTTCCGGGAATTCCCCTCCTACGAGCAGTACTTC. This encodes CASSFREFPSYEQYF.

V gene TRBV10-3 combines with J gene TRBJ1-6, with 9 bases aligning to TRBD1. V trimming: 10 bases; J trimming: 6 bases; junction bases outside the gene matches: 4. The CDR3 runs 13 residues. Looked up from germline, CDR1 is ENHRY and CDR2 is SYGVKD. CDR3 sequence reads: CATGQGPNSPLHF. In nucleotides, the CDR3 is TGTGCCACAGGACAGGGGCCTAATTCACCCCTCCACTTT.

This clone has only a few counts. The chain uses TRBV7-2 and TRBJ1-1; TRBD1 might be the D (6 bases). The CDR3 is 14 residues long. V gave up 1 base and J gave up 6 bases, with 12 bases separating them. Germline values: CDR1 SGHTA, CDR2 FQGNSA. CDR3 amino acids: CASSLGQGYAEAFF. CDR3 DNA: TGTGCCAGCAGCTTAGGCCAGGGGTACGCTGAAGCTTTCTTT.

The rearrangement uses TRBV5-4 and TRBJ2-7; TRBD2 agrees at 16 bases. V dropped 1 base and J dropped 7; count of bases not matched to a gene: 11. Germline V gene data show CDR1 as SGHNT and CDR2 as YYREEE (reference sequence). The CDR3 has 18 amino acids. The CDR3 is CASSLTGTSGGATLEQYF. CDR3 nucleotides: TGTGCCAGCAGCTTGACGGGGACTAGCGGGGGGGCGACGTTAGAGCAGTACTTC.

This clone was seen a few times. The chain carries TRBV4-3 and TRBJ1-2, with a tentative D call TRBD1 (5 bases). Germline V CDR1 and CDR2: LGHNA, YSLEER. This CDR3 is built from 14 residues. The V end was cut by 2 bases, the J end by 8 bases, with 15 bases between. The DNA of the CDR3 is TGCGCCAGCAGCCAACCCGGGGGGAGTACAGGCTACACCTTC. Translated: CASSQPGGSTGYTF.

This clone was seen a handful of times. The CDR3 is CASSPQTVGISEQYF. CDR3 bases: TGTGCCAGCAGTCCCCAAACAGTGGGTATATCCGAGCAGTACTTC. The V gene is TRBV2, the J gene TRBJ2-7, with no clear D. From germline, CDR1 is SNHLY and CDR2 FYNNEI. Trimming took 5 bases from V and 6 from J, leaving 20 bases between them. The length of the CDR3 is 15 residues.

The chain employs TRBV28 and TRBJ2-7; possibly TRBD1 for D (5 bases). The CDR3 totals 15 residues. Trimming cost V 6 bases and J 0 bases, with 15 bases left between them. Looked up from germline, CDR1 is MDHEN and CDR2 is SYDVKM. The CDR3 here is CASSPTSQVSYEQYF. DNA of the CDR3: TGTGCCAGCAGCCCCACCTCACAGGTCTCCTACGAGCAGTACTTC.

In its sample, this clone was seen a few times. This chain connects TRBV5-4 to TRBJ1-2; 7 bases map to TRBD1. The ends lost 4 bases at V and 7 bases at J; junction bases unmatched: 16. Germline CDR1 SGHNT, CDR2 YYREEE (reference sequence). This CDR3 has 16 amino acids. CDR3 sequence: CASSPQGAGGLGGYTF. The CDR3 region has the DNA TGTGCCAGCAGCCCCCAAGGGGCAGGGGGTTTGGGTGGCTACACCTTC.

In this sample, this clone turned up once. Other nucleotide sequences from this sample produce the same CDR3. V is TRBV5-1 and J is TRBJ2-5, with 7 bases fitting TRBD1. Germline values: CDR1 SGHRS, CDR2 YFSETQ. The junction had 16 bases not matched to a gene; V was cut back by 4 bases and J by 7 bases. The CDR3 consists of 16 residues. The CDR3 DNA sequence: TGCGCCAGCAGCCCTACCAGGGGGTTTCCTTCTGGGACCCAGTACTTC. The encoded protein is CASSPTRGFPSGTQYF.